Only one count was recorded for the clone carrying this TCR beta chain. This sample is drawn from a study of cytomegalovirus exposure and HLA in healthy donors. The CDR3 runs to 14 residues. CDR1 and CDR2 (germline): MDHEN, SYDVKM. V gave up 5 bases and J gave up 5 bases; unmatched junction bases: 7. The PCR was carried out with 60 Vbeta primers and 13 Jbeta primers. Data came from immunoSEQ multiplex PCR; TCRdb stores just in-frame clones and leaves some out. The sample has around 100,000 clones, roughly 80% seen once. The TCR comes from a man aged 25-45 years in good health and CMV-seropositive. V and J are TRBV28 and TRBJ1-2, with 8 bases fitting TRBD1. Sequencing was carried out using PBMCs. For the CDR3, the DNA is TGTGCCAGCAGTCCAAGCCAGGGGGCATATGGCTACACCTTC. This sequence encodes CASSPSQGAYGYTF.